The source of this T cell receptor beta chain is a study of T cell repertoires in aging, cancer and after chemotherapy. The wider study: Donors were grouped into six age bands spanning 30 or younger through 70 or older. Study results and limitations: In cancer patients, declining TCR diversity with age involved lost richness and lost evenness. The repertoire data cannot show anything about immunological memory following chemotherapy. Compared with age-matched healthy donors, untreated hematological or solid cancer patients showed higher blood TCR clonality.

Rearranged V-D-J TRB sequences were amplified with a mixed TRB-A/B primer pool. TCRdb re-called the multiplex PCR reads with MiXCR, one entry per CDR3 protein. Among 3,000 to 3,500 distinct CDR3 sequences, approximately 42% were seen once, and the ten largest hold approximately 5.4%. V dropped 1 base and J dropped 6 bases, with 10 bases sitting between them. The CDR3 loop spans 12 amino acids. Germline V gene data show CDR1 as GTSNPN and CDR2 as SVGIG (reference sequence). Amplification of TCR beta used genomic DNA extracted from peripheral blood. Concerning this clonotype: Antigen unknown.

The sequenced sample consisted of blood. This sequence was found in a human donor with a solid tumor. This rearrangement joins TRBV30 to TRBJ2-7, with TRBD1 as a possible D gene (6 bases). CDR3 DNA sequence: TGTGCCTGGAGTGCCTTGACAGGCGAGCAGTACTTC. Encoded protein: CAWSALTGEQYF.